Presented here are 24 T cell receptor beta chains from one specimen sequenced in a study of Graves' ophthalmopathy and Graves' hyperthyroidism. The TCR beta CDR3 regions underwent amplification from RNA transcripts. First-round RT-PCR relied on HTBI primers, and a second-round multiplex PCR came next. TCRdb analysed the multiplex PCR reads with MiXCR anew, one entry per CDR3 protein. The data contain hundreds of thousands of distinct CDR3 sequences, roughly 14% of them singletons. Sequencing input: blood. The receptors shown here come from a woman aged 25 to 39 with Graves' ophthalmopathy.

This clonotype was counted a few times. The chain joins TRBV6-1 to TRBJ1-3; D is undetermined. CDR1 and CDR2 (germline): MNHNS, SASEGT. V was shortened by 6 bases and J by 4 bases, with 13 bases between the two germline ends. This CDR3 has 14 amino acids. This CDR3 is CASSLSEVGNTIYF. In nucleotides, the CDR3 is TGTGCCAGCAGCCTCTCGGAGGTCGGAAACACCATATATTTT.

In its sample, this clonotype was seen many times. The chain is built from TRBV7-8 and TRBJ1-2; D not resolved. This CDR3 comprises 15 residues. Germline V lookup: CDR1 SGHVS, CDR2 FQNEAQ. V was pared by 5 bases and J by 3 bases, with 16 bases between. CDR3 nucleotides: TGTGCCAGCAGCCCCTATTCCAACCAAGACTATGGCTACACCTTC. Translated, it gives CASSPYSNQDYGYTF.

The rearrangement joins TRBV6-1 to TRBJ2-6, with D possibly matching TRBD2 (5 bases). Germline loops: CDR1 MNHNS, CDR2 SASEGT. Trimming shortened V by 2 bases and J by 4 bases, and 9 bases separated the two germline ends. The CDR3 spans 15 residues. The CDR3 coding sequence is TGTGCCAGCAGTGAACGGGGATCCGGGGCCAACGTCCTGACTTTC. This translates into CASSERGSGANVLTF.

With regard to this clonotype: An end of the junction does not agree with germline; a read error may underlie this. The CDR3 DNA is TGTGCCAGCAGTTTAGGTCCCAGGTACGAGCTGTACTTC. Its translation is CASSLGPRYELYF. J is TRBJ2-7 and V is TRBV28; D is unresolved. CDR1 MDHEN and CDR2 SYDVKM come from the germline V gene. This CDR3 has 13 amino acids.

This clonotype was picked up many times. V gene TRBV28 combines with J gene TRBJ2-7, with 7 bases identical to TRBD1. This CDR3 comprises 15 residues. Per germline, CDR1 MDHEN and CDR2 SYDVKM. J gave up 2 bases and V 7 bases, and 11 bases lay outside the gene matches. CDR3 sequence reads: CASNKIGGHPYEQYF. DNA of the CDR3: TGTGCCAGCAACAAAATAGGGGGCCACCCCTACGAGCAGTACTTC. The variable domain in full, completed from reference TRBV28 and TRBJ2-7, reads DVKVTQSSRYLVKRTGEKVFLECVQDMDHENMFWYRQDPGLGLRLIYFSYDVKMKEKGDIPEGYSVSREKKERFSLILESASTNQTSMYLCASNKIGGHPYEQYFGPGTRLTVT.

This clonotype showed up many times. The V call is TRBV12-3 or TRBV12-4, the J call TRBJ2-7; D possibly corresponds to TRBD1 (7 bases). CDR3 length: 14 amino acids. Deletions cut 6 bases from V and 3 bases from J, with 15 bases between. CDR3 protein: CASSDGGGYYEQYF. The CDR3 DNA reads TGTGCCAGCAGCGACGGAGGGGGCTACTACGAGCAGTACTTC.

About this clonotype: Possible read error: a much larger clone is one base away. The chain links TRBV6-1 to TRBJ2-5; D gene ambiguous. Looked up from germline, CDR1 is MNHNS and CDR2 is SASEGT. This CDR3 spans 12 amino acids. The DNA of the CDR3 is TGTGCCAGCAGTGGATTCCAAGAGACCGAGTACTTC. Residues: CASSGFQETEYF.

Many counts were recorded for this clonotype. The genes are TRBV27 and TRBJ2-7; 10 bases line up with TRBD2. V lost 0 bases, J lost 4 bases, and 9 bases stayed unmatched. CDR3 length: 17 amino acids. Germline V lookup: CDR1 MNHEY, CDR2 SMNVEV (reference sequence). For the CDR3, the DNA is TGTGCCAGCAGTTTATCCGGGTGGGCTAGCGGGAGTTACGAGCAGTACTTC. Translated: CASSLSGWASGSYEQYF.

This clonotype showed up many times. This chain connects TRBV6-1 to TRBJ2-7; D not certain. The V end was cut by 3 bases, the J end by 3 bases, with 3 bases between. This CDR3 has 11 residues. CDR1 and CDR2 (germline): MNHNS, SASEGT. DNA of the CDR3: TGTGCCAGCAGTGAGAACTACGAGCAGTACTTC. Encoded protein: CASSENYEQYF.

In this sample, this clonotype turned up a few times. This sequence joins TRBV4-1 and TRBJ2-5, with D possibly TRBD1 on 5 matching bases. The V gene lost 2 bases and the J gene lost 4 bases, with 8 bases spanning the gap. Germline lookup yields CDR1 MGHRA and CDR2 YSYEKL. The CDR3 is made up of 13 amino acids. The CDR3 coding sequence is TGCGCCAGCAGCCAACCCCAGGGAGAGACCCAGTACTTC. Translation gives CASSQPQGETQYF.

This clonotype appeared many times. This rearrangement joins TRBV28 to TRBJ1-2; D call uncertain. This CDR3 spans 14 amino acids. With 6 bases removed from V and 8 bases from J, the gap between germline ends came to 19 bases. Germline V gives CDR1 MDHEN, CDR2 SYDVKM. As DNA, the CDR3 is TGTGCCAGCAGCCCCGGGAACGTAAGAGGGGGCTACACCTTC. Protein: CASSPGNVRGGYTF.

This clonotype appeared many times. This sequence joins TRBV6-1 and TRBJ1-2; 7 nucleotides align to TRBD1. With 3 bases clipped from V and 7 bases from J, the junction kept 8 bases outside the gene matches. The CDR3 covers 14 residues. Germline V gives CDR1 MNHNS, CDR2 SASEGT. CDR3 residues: CASSDQGVEAGYTF. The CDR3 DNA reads TGTGCCAGCAGTGATCAGGGGGTAGAAGCTGGCTACACCTTC.

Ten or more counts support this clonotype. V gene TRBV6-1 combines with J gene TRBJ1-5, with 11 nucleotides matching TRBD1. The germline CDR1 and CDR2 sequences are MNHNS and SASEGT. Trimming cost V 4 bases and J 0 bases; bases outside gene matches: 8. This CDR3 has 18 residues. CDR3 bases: TGTGCCAGCAGTGGCGTGGACAGGGGGCGCGGTAGCAATCAGCCCCAGCATTTT. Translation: CASSGVDRGRGSNQPQHF.

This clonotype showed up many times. The CDR3 DNA is TGCGCCAGCAGCTTGGGACAGGAGGATTTCTTT. Encoded protein: CASSLGQEDFF. This sequence joins TRBV5-1 and TRBJ1-1, with D possibly being TRBD1 (6 bases). The CDR3 covers 11 residues. Trimming removed 0 bases from V and 13 bases from J, with 10 bases in between. Germline V gives CDR1 SGHRS, CDR2 YFSETQ.

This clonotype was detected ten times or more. The DNA for the CDR3 is TGTGCCAGCAGCCACCTCCGGGACACTGAAGCTTTCTTT. Protein: CASSHLRDTEAFF. This sequence joins TRBV7-9 and TRBJ1-1; no firm D call. This CDR3 has 13 residues. Germline V gene lookup returns CDR1 SEHNR and CDR2 FQNEAQ (reference sequence). The V end lost 5 bases, the J end lost 3 bases, and 10 bases lay between the germline ends. Full variable domain (missing parts from reference TRBV7-9 and TRBJ1-1): DTGVSQNPRHKITKRGQNVTFRCDPISEHNRLYWYRQTLGQGPEFLTYFQNEAQLEKSRLLSDRFSAERPKGSFSTLEIQRTEQGDSAMYLCASSHLRDTEAFFGQGTRLTVV.

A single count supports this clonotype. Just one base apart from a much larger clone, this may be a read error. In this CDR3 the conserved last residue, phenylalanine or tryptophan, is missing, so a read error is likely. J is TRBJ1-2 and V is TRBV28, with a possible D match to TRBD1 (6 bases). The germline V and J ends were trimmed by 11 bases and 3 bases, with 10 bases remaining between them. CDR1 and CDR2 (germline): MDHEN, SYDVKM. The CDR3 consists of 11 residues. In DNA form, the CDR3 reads TGTGCCGGAAGGGGGGACTATGGCTACACCTTG. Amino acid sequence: CAGRGDYGYTL.

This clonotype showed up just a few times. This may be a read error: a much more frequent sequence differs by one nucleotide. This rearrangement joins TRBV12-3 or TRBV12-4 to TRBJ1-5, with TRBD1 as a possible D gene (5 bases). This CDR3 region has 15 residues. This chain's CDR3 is CASSLGSRVNQPQNF. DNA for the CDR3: TGTGCCAGCAGTTTGGGGAGCAGGGTCAATCAGCCCCAGAATTTT.

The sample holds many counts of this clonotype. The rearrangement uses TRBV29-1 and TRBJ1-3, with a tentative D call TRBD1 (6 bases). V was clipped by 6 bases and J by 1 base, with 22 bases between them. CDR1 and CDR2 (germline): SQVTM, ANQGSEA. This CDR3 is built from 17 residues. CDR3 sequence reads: CSVVLFGTSNSGNTIYF. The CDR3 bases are TGCAGCGTCGTACTTTTCGGGACAAGCAATTCTGGAAACACCATATATTTT.

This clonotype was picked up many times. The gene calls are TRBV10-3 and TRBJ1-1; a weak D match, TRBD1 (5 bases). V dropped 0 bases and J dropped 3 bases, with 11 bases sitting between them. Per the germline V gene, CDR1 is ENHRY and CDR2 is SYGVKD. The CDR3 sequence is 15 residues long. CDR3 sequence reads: CAISESGTLDTEAFF. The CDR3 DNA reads TGTGCCATCAGTGAGTCGGGGACCCTCGACACTGAAGCTTTCTTT.

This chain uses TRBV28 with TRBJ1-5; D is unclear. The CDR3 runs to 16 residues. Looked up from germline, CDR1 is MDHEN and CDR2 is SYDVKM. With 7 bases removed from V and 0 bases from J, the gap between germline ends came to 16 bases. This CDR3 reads CASTKRRTTSNQPQHF. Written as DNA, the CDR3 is TGTGCCAGCACCAAGCGACGGACTACTAGCAATCAGCCCCAGCATTTT.

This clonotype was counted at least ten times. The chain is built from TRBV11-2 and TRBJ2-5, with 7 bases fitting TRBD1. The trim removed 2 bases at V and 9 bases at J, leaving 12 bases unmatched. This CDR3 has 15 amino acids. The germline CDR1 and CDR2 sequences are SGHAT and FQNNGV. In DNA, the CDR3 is TGTGCCAGCAGCTTACGCCTTGACCCCCAGGGGGCCCAGTACTTC. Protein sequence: CASSLRLDPQGAQYF.

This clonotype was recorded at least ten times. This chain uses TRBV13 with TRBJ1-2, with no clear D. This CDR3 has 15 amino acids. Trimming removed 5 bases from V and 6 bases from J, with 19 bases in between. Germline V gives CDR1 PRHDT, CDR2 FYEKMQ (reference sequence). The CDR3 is CASSHRMIYRDGYTF. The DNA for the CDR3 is TGTGCCAGCAGCCACCGAATGATCTATAGAGATGGCTACACCTTC.

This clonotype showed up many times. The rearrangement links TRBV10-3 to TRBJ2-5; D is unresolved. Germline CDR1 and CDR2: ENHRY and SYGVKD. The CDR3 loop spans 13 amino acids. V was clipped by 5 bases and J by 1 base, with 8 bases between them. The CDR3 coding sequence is TGTGCCATCAGTCTTCGGGTCCAAGAGACCCAGTACTTC. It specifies CAISLRVQETQYF.

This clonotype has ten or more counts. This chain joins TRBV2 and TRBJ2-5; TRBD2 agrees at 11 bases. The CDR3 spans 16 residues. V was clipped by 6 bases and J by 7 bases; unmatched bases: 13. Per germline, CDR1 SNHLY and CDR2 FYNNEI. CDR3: CASRASGLADLRTQYF. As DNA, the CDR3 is TGTGCCAGCAGAGCCTCGGGACTAGCGGACCTAAGGACCCAGTACTTC.